These 25 T cell receptor beta chains originate from one sample sequenced in a study of OX40 agonist ivuxolimab in advanced cancers. The method was immunoSEQ multiplex PCR; TCRdb's version includes in-frame clones alone and lacks a portion of them. The sample has more than 90,000 clones; roughly four fifths are singletons. Sequences were derived from CD4+ or CD8+ T cells sorted from blood, sampled in a trial of the OX40 agonist ivuxolimab. These receptors all come from an adult with an advanced solid tumor such as melanoma, head and neck, liver or kidney cancer.

This chain joins TRBV11-2 and TRBJ1-1; TRBD1 matches 7 bases. Per the germline V gene, CDR1 is SGHAT and CDR2 is FQNNGV. This CDR3 is built from 16 residues. Unmatched junction bases numbered 8, after V lost 4 bases and J lost 0 bases. The DNA for the CDR3 is TGTGCCAGCAGCTGGGTGACAGGGAGGCTGAACACTGAAGCTTTCTTT. Its translation: CASSWVTGRLNTEAFF.

The rearrangement uses TRBV4-3 and TRBJ2-1, with D maybe TRBD2 (5 bases). This CDR3 is built from 18 residues. Per germline, CDR1 LGHNA and CDR2 YSLEER. V was shortened by 0 bases and J by 5 bases, with 20 bases between the two germline ends. The DNA of the CDR3 is TGCGCCAGCAGCCAAGATGAGGTAGCTAGCAGTCCCCACAATGAGCAGTTCTTC. Translated, it gives CASSQDEVASSPHNEQFF.

V is TRBV4-3 and J is TRBJ1-5; TRBD1 agrees at 8 bases. With V trimmed by 4 bases and J by 7 bases, 3 bases remained unmatched. The CDR3 contains 13 residues. Germline CDR1 LGHNA, CDR2 YSLEER. CDR3 protein: CASSRTGKQPQHF. The CDR3 coding sequence is TGCGCCAGCAGCCGGACAGGGAAACAGCCCCAGCATTTT.

V usage is TRBV28 and J usage is TRBJ2-5; maybe TRBD1 (5 bases). V lost 3 bases, J lost 0 bases, and 17 bases lay in between. CDR1 and CDR2 from the germline V gene are MDHEN and SYDVKM. The CDR3 is made up of 17 amino acids. The CDR3 nucleotides are TGTGCCAGCAGTTTTCGTGACAGCAGATCGTACCAAGAGACCCAGTACTTC. Translated, it gives CASSFRDSRSYQETQYF.

CDR3: CASSSNTGGGEKLFF. In nucleotides, the CDR3 is TGCGCCAGCAGCTCAAATACAGGGGGCGGTGAAAAACTGTTTTTT. V and J are TRBV5-1 and TRBJ1-4, with 9 bases matching TRBD1. Germline V gene data show CDR1 as SGHRS and CDR2 as YFSETQ. CDR3 length equals 15 residues. The ends lost 3 bases at V and 7 bases at J; junction bases unmatched: 7.

This clone was recorded a few times. V usage is TRBV5-1 and J usage is TRBJ2-5; 12 nucleotides match TRBD2. Germline CDR1 is SGHRS and CDR2 is YFSETQ. V gave up 1 base and J gave up 5 bases; unmatched junction bases: 3. The length of the CDR3 is 15 residues. CDR3 sequence: CASSLRTSGEETQYF. The CDR3 region has the DNA TGCGCCAGCAGCTTGAGGACTAGCGGGGAGGAGACCCAGTACTTC.

This clone has a handful of counts. V gene TRBV7-3 combines with J gene TRBJ1-2; the D gene is possibly TRBD1 (5 bases). Germline loops: CDR1 SGHTA, CDR2 FQGTGA. V shed 5 bases and J shed 8 bases, with 21 bases lying between them. The CDR3 sequence is 15 residues long. CDR3 protein: CASSPQTATSGGYTF. The CDR3, as DNA: TGTGCCAGCAGCCCCCAGACAGCAACCTCTGGGGGCTACACCTTC. Using reference TRBV7-3 and TRBJ1-2 for the parts outside the CDR3, the full variable domain is GAGVSQTPSNKVTEKGKYVELRCDPISGHTALYWYRQSLGQGPEFLIYFQGTGAADDSGLPNDRFFAVRPEGSVSTLKIQRTERGDSAVYLCASSPQTATSGGYTFGSGTRLTVV.

The chain is built from TRBV28 and TRBJ2-1; 7 bases are a match to TRBD2. The CDR3 is 16 amino acids. After removal of 2 bases from V and 1 base from J, the junction contained 5 bases not matched to a gene. Germline assignment: CDR1 MDHEN and CDR2 SYDVKM. This chain's CDR3 is CASSLHRGSSYNEQFF. The CDR3 coding sequence is TGTGCCAGCAGTTTACACCGCGGGAGTTCCTACAATGAGCAGTTCTTC.

The chain couples TRBV5-8 to TRBJ2-2; D remains unclear. V was shortened by 1 base and J by 6 bases, with 4 bases between the two germline ends. CDR1 is SGHTS and CDR2 is YDEGEE in the germline V gene. The CDR3 totals 12 residues. The CDR3 coding sequence is TGTGCCAGCAGCTTGTACCCCGGGGAGCTGTTTTTT. Protein: CASSLYPGELFF. Full variable domain (rest looked up from reference TRBV5-8 and TRBJ2-2): EAGVTQSPTHLIKTRGQQATLRCSPISGHTSVYWYQQALGLGLQFLLWYDEGEERNRGNFPPRFSGRQFPNYSSELNVNALELEDSALYLCASSLYPGELFFGEGSRLTVL.

The chain combines TRBV7-9 with TRBJ1-4, with 8 nucleotides matching TRBD1. Germline values: CDR1 SEHNR, CDR2 FQNEAQ (reference sequence). The CDR3 length is 15 residues. Germline trimming cut 4 bases from V and 4 bases from J; bases unmatched to any gene: 5. The CDR3 protein is CASSSTGGLNEKLFF. In DNA, the CDR3 is TGTGCCAGCAGCTCAACAGGGGGACTTAATGAAAAACTGTTTTTT.

This rearrangement joins TRBV29-1 to TRBJ1-2; 11 nucleotides align to TRBD1. J lost 2 bases, V lost 7 bases, and 6 bases had no gene match. Germline assignment: CDR1 SQVTM and CDR2 ANQGSEA. The CDR3 runs 14 residues. CDR3 bases: TGCAGCGCCCGACGGACAGGGGGCAACTATGGCTACACCTTC. Its protein is CSARRTGGNYGYTF.

This clone came up once. V gene TRBV5-1 combines with J gene TRBJ1-4; no reliable D call. The CDR3 loop spans 15 amino acids. CDR1 is SGHRS, CDR2 YFSETQ, per germline. The germline V and J ends were trimmed by 4 bases and 4 bases, with 14 bases remaining between them. CDR3 loop: CASSKGRLYNEKLFF. The CDR3 region has the DNA TGCGCCAGCAGCAAAGGCAGGCTTTATAATGAAAAACTGTTTTTT.

The CDR3 sequence: CASSPLDGFEQFF. In DNA, the CDR3 is TGTGCCAGCTCACCACTCGACGGGTTTGAGCAGTTCTTC. This chain uses TRBV18 with TRBJ2-1; D is unresolved. V lost 1 base, J lost 9 bases, and 10 bases lay in between. CDR3 length: 13 residues. Germline CDR1 reads KGHSH; CDR2 reads LQKENI.

This chain joins TRBV11-3 and TRBJ2-7; D perhaps matches TRBD1 (6 bases). Trimming stripped 5 bases from V and 3 bases from J, with 8 bases between. Germline assignment: CDR1 SGHNT and CDR2 YENEEA. This CDR3 is 12 amino acids long. CDR3 coding DNA: TGTGCCAGCAGCCCAGGGGTCTACGAGCAGTACTTC. Amino acid sequence: CASSPGVYEQYF.

The J gene is TRBJ2-7, the V gene TRBV5-5; 11 bases match TRBD2. CDR1 and CDR2 from the germline V gene are SGHKS and YYEKEE (reference sequence). The CDR3 spans 17 residues. Trimming at V came to 0 bases and at J to 2 bases, leaving 7 bases not matched to a gene. DNA of the CDR3: TGTGCCAGCAGCTTGGCTAGCGGGGGGAGTCCTACCTACGAGCAGTACTTC. This encodes CASSLASGGSPTYEQYF.

Of note for this clone: Other DNA sequences in this sample translate to the same CDR3. V is TRBV11-3 and J is TRBJ2-1; the D gene is possibly TRBD1 (6 bases). The germline V and J ends were trimmed by 3 bases and 2 bases, with 11 bases remaining between them. The CDR3 has 15 amino acids. Germline V gene lookup returns CDR1 SGHNT and CDR2 YENEEA. Here the CDR3 reads CASSLGAGAYNEQFF. The CDR3 DNA follows: TGTGCCAGCAGCTTGGGGGCGGGTGCCTACAATGAGCAGTTCTTC. The full variable domain, with the rest looked up from reference TRBV11-3 and TRBJ2-1, is EAGVVQSPRYKIIEKKQPVAFWCNPISGHNTLYWYLQNLGQGPELLIRYENEEAVDDSQLPKDRFSAERLKGVDSTLKIQPAELGDSAVYLCASSLGAGAYNEQFFGPGTRLTVL.

The V call is TRBV5-1, the J call TRBJ1-4; 8 nucleotides line up with TRBD1. V dropped 0 bases and J dropped 4; count of bases not matched to a gene: 2. CDR1 SGHRS and CDR2 YFSETQ come from the germline V gene. The CDR3 length is 15 residues. Here the CDR3 reads CASSLGTGINEKLFF. CDR3 nucleotide sequence: TGCGCCAGCAGCTTGGGGACAGGGATTAATGAAAAACTGTTTTTT.

The rearrangement uses TRBV12-5 and TRBJ2-2; a possible D gene is TRBD1 (5 bases). V lost 4 bases, J lost 6 bases, and 9 bases lay in between. The CDR3 consists of 13 residues. Germline loops: CDR1 LGHNT, CDR2 FRNRAP. CDR3 coding DNA: TGTGCTAGTGGTTGGCAGGGATCCGGGGAGCTGTTTTTT. This codes for CASGWQGSGELFF.

The chain recombines TRBV9 with TRBJ2-7; the D gene is possibly TRBD2 (6 bases). The germline V and J ends were trimmed by 8 bases and 2 bases, with 14 bases remaining between them. CDR3 size: 13 residues. In germline, CDR1 is SGDLS, CDR2 YYNGEE. CDR3 residues: CARWLATTYEQYF. CDR3 nucleotide sequence: TGTGCCAGGTGGCTAGCGACGACCTACGAGCAGTACTTC. The whole variable domain, remainder taken from reference TRBV9 and TRBJ2-7, is DSGVTQTPKHLITATGQRVTLRCSPRSGDLSVYWYQQSLDQGLQFLIQYYNGEERAKGNILERFSAQQFPDLHSELNLSSLELGDSALYFCARWLATTYEQYFGPGTRLTVT.

The chain has TRBV4-1 and TRBJ2-2; 13 bases fit TRBD2. V lost 1 base and J lost 4; bases outside the gene matches: 6. The length of the CDR3 is 18 residues. CDR1 is MGHRA and CDR2 is YSYEKL in the germline V gene. The chain's CDR3 is CASSQVQLAGGTTGELFF. The CDR3 DNA follows: TGCGCCAGCAGCCAAGTCCAACTAGCGGGAGGGACCACCGGGGAGCTGTTTTTT.

The J gene is TRBJ2-1, the V gene TRBV28, with 7 bases matching TRBD2. Germline values: CDR1 MDHEN, CDR2 SYDVKM. V lost 2 bases, J lost 0 bases, and 13 bases stayed unmatched. The CDR3 has 19 amino acids. CDR3 region: CASSLVTLGLGSSYNEQFF. The CDR3 DNA reads TGTGCCAGCAGTTTAGTGACATTAGGACTAGGGAGCTCCTACAATGAGCAGTTCTTC. Looking up the rest from reference TRBV28 and TRBJ2-1 gives the full variable domain: DVKVTQSSRYLVKRTGEKVFLECVQDMDHENMFWYRQDPGLGLRLIYFSYDVKMKEKGDIPEGYSVSREKKERFSLILESASTNQTSMYLCASSLVTLGLGSSYNEQFFGPGTRLTVL.

The V and J genes are TRBV7-2 and TRBJ2-3; D is possibly TRBD2 (6 bases). The length of the CDR3 is 15 residues. Trimming removed 1 base from V and 2 bases from J, with 10 bases in between. The germline V gene encodes CDR1 SGHTA and CDR2 FQGNSA. In nucleotides, the CDR3 is TGTGCCAGCAGCTTAGGCCGGGGGTTCACAGATACGCAGTATTTT. This sequence encodes CASSLGRGFTDTQYF.

The rearrangement uses TRBV6-1 and TRBJ2-2; the D gene is possibly TRBD1 (6 bases). The CDR3 extends over 15 amino acids. In germline, CDR1 is MNHNS, CDR2 SASEGT. V lost 6 bases and J lost 3, with 14 bases in between. The CDR3 DNA is TGTGCCAGCAGGGCCGTGAGACAGGACACCGGGGAGCTGTTTTTT. As protein: CASRAVRQDTGELFF.

V usage is TRBV5-1 and J usage is TRBJ1-2; TRBD1 is a possible D gene (6 bases). Germline CDR1 and CDR2: SGHRS and YFSETQ. V gave up 4 bases and J gave up 4 bases, with 14 bases separating them. There are 14 residues in the CDR3. The CDR3 loop is CASSPGGGFYGYTF. Here the CDR3 DNA reads TGCGCCAGCAGCCCAGGTGGGGGCTTCTATGGCTACACCTTC.

The chain combines TRBV13 with TRBJ1-3; TRBD1 agrees at 7 bases. The CDR3 runs to 17 residues. In germline, CDR1 is PRHDT, CDR2 FYEKMQ (reference sequence). The trim removed 5 bases at V and 1 base at J, leaving 11 bases unmatched. This chain's CDR3 is CASSRIPRGRSGNTIYF. The CDR3 DNA follows: TGTGCCAGCAGCCGAATACCTAGGGGGCGTTCTGGAAACACCATATATTTT.